This T cell receptor beta chain originates from a study of blood T cell repertoires in COVID-19. The CDR3 has 19 residues. The germline CDR1 and CDR2 sequences are LGHNA and YSLEER. Germline trimming cut 3 bases from V and 4 bases from J; bases unmatched to any gene: 11. The table came from immunoSEQ multiplex PCR; TCRdb's copy has only in-frame clones and leaves some out. The data hold roughly 250,000 clones, with approximately 80% observed a single time. The origin of this receptor is an older woman with acute or convalescent COVID-19. The sequencing input was peripheral blood. This chain joins TRBV4-3 and TRBJ2-2; TRBD2 matches at 13 bases. The CDR3 DNA reads as TGCGCCAGCAGCCACGTACTAGCGGGGGGGCCTGTGGGCACCGGGGAGCTGTTTTTT. The encoded protein is CASSHVLAGGPVGTGELFF.